This entry features one T cell receptor beta chain sequence. Its antigen is unidentified. The data were produced by immunoSEQ multiplex PCR, yet TCRdb's version contains in-frame clones alone and is incomplete. The top ten clones hold about 1% of a sample with some 1.4 million clones, 96% of them seen once. The data are from a study of shared clonotypes between healthy human individuals. General study points: Memory subsets generally showed lower estimated richness than naive subsets. Clonotypes that were shared across a few donors made up around 5% of naive CD4 clonotypes. Deeper or shallower sequencing was expected to change how clonotypes are shared among donors.

Deletions cut 5 bases from V and 1 base from J, with 10 bases between. Germline V gives CDR1 SGHTA, CDR2 FQGTGA. The CDR3 spans 14 residues. The receptor comes from a man younger than 45 in good health. Specimen: naive CD4+ T cells sorted from blood. The subset is: CD45RA+ positively selected. V usage is TRBV7-3 and J usage is TRBJ2-3; D uncertain. The CDR3, as DNA: TGTGCCAGCAGCCCGACGTACGGCACAGATACGCAGTATTTT. This encodes CASSPTYGTDTQYF.